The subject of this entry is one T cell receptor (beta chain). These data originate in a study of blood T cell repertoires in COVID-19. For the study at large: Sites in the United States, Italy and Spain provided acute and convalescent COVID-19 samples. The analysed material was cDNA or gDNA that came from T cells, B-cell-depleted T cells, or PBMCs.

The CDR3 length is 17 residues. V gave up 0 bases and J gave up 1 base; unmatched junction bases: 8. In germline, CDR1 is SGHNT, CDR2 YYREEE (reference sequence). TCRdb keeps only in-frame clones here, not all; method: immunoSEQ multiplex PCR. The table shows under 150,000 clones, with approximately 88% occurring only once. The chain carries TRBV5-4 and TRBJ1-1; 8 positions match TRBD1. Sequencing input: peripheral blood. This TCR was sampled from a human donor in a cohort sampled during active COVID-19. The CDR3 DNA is TGTGCCAGCAGCTTGGCAGTGACCGGGACAGGGAACACTGAAGCTTTCTTT. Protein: CASSLAVTGTGNTEAFF. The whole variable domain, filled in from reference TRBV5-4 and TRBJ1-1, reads ETGVTQSPTHLIKTRGQQVTLRCSSQSGHNTVSWYQQALGQGPQFIFQYYREEENGRGNFPPRFSGLQFPNYSSELNVNALELDDSALYLCASSLAVTGTGNTEAFFGQGTRLTVV.